A single sample is the source of the 7 T cell receptor beta chains below, sequenced in a study of blood T cell repertoires in COVID-19. The protocol was immunoSEQ multiplex PCR, while the TCRdb copy is restricted to in-frame clones and leaves out a portion. The sample shows about 51,000 clones, approximately 90% of them seen only once. The sequenced sample consisted of peripheral blood. The receptor source for this set is a man in his fifties with acute or convalescent COVID-19.

The chain combines TRBV14 with TRBJ2-1; D remains unclear. The germline gives CDR1 SGHDN, CDR2 FVKESK. Trimming took 4 bases from V and 2 from J, leaving 12 bases between them. CDR3 length: 15 residues. The CDR3 region is CASSLFQATYNEQFF. For the CDR3, the DNA is TGTGCCAGCAGCCTTTTTCAGGCAACCTACAATGAGCAGTTCTTC.

Only a few counts were recorded for this clone. V is TRBV18 and J is TRBJ1-1; tentatively, D is TRBD1 (6 bases). CDR1 KGHSH and CDR2 LQKENI come from the germline V gene. V was pared by 3 bases and J by 1 base, with 9 bases between. The CDR3 consists of 14 residues. CDR3 residues: CASSPAGANTEAFF. The CDR3 DNA reads TGTGCCAGCTCACCTGCAGGGGCGAACACTGAAGCTTTCTTT.

The table lists this clone with a count of one. DNA of the CDR3: TGTGCCAGCACCCGGGGACAGGGGAACAACGAGCAGTACTTC. Its translation: CASTRGQGNNEQYF. The rearrangement uses TRBV27 and TRBJ2-7; 10 bases align to TRBD1. Germline V gene data show CDR1 as MNHEY and CDR2 as SMNVEV (reference sequence). The CDR3 is 14 residues long. Unmatched junction bases numbered 8, after V lost 7 bases and J lost 5 bases.

The J gene is TRBJ2-3, the V gene TRBV12-5; D possibly corresponds to TRBD1 (5 bases). The CDR3 length is 15 residues. Germline CDR1 and CDR2: LGHNT and FRNRAP. Trimming cost V 0 bases and J 4 bases, with 11 bases left between them. As DNA, the CDR3 is TGTGCTAGTGGTTTGGTCCAGGGCAGCTCAGATACGCAGTATTTT. Its translation is CASGLVQGSSDTQYF.

V usage is TRBV28 and J usage is TRBJ1-5; 7 bases are a match to TRBD1. J was trimmed by 1 base and V by 5 bases; bases with no gene match: 5. The CDR3 sequence is 15 residues long. Germline loops: CDR1 MDHEN, CDR2 SYDVKM. DNA of the CDR3: TGTGCCAGCAGTCCCGGGACAGAGAGCAATCAGCCCCAGCATTTT. Translating it yields CASSPGTESNQPQHF.

Regarding this clone: The junction does not match germline at one end; this may be a read error. The CDR3 reads CASSPAQEYQPRHF. The DNA of the CDR3 is TGTGCCAGTAGTCCCGCTCAGGAATACCAGCCCCGGCATTTT. The genes are TRBV19 and TRBJ1-5; D not resolved. The CDR3 spans 14 residues. Germline V CDR1 and CDR2: LNHDA, SQIVND (reference sequence).

The CDR3, as DNA: TGTGCCGGCTCGGGACAGGGATTAGGTACCGGGGAGCTGTTTTTT. It yields the protein CAGSGQGLGTGELFF. V gene TRBV2 combines with J gene TRBJ2-2; 9 nucleotides line up with TRBD1. The V segment lost 11 bases and the J segment 5 bases; nucleotides outside the gene matches: 12. The germline V gene has CDR1 SNHLY and CDR2 FYNNEI. This CDR3 is 15 amino acids long.